Listed below are T cell receptor beta chains from one sample, sequenced in a study of blood T cell repertoires in COVID-19. Only in-frame clones appear in the TCRdb table, and some are missing; sequencing was by immunoSEQ multiplex PCR. The sample consists of roughly 380,000 clones, 70% to 90% of them appearing once. Material: PBMCs or T cells enriched from blood (not recorded which). The source of these receptors is a man aged 25-45 years who had recovered from COVID-19. The CDR3 runs from the conserved cysteine through the conserved F or W. Fields, in order: CDR3 length, J gene, V gene, clone size, D gene, CDR3 DNA, CDR3 protein. The D gene is left open where the match is weak. Clone size is not always given. Where it is, it says once, few, many or a class for expanded clones.

14,TRBJ1-1,TRBV19,NA,TRBD1,TGTGCCAGTAGTATGACAGGGGGGAACACTGAAGCTTTCTTT,CASSMTGGNTEAFF
12,TRBJ1-1,TRBV2,NA,NA,TGTGCCAGCAGCCTGGGGTCAGGGTTGGCTTTCTTT,CASSLGSGLAFF
15,TRBJ1-2,TRBV13,NA,NA,TGTGCCAGCAGCCCCGAAGACAGTAACAACTATGGCTACACCTTC,CASSPEDSNNYGYTF
13,TRBJ2-7,TRBV10-2,NA,NA,TGCGCCAGCAGTCAGTCAGCTTACTACGAGCAGTACTTC,CASSQSAYYEQYF
16,TRBJ2-3,TRBV7-2,NA,TRBD2,TGTGCCAGCAGTAAGACTAGCGGGGTTAGCACAGATACGCAGTATTTT,CASSKTSGVSTDTQYF
12,TRBJ1-2,TRBV6-1,once,NA,TGTGCCAGCAGTGATACCGGGTTTGGCTACACCTTC,CASSDTGFGYTF
16,TRBJ2-1,TRBV5-5,NA,TRBD2,TGTGCCAGCAGCTTGGTAGGAGCGGGGGGCCCCAATGAGCAGTTCTTC,CASSLVGAGGPNEQFF
16,TRBJ1-5,TRBV10-3,NA,NA,TGTGCCATCAGTGACAGGGGAGAGAATAGCAATCAGCCCCAGCATTTT,CAISDRGENSNQPQHF
16,TRBJ2-1,TRBV6-2/TRBV6-3,NA,NA,TGTGCCAGCAGTAGAAACCTCGGCGGGGCCAACAATGAGCAGTTCTTC,CASSRNLGGANNEQFF
13,TRBJ2-1,TRBV6-5,NA,NA,TGTGCCAGCAGGGGGGGGGCCCACAATGAGCAGTTCTTC,CASRGGAHNEQFF
16,TRBJ1-6,TRBV7-8,NA,NA,TGTGCCAGCAGCGTTGACAGGACATCATATAATTCACCCCTCCACTTT,CASSVDRTSYNSPLHF
15,TRBJ1-2,TRBV7-9,NA,TRBD1,TGTGCCAGCAGCCCACAGACAGGGGTATATGGGGGCTACACCTTC,CASSPQTGVYGGYTF
13,TRBJ2-2,TRBV29-1,NA,TRBD1,TGCAGCGCCCGACAGGGGAACACCGGGGAGCTGTTTTTT,CSARQGNTGELFF
16,TRBJ2-5,TRBV4-2,NA,TRBD1,TGTGCCAGCAGCCAAGAGGGGACAGGGGGCAGGGAGACCCAGTACTTC,CASSQEGTGGRETQYF